Following are 16 T cell receptor beta chains from one sample sequenced in a study of blood T cells in healthy people across ages. Sample-barcoded 5' priming and a J-beta primer mix drove a second PCR of about 7 to 12 cycles. Using its own MiXCR run on the 5' RACE reads, TCRdb lists one record per CDR3 protein. The data contain roughly 2 million distinct CDR3 sequences, around half of them singletons. Sequencing was carried out using blood. The receptor source for this set is a woman in her thirties or forties in good health.

This clonotype turned up a few times. The chain uses TRBV5-6 and TRBJ2-1, with D tentatively TRBD2 (5 bases). The V end lost 4 bases, the J end lost 8 bases, and 10 bases lay between the germline ends. Germline V gene lookup returns CDR1 SGHDT and CDR2 YYEEEE. The CDR3 covers 12 residues. The chain's CDR3 is CASSRSSYEQFF. The CDR3 DNA follows: TGTGCCAGCAGCCGGTCTAGCTATGAGCAGTTCTTC. The whole variable domain, remainder taken from reference TRBV5-6 and TRBJ2-1, is DAGVTQSPTHLIKTRGQQVTLRCSPKSGHDTVSWYQQALGQGPQFIFQYYEEEERQRGNFPDRFSGHQFPNYSSELNVNALLLGDSALYLCASSRSSYEQFFGPGTRLTVL.

The rearrangement joins TRBV6-1 to TRBJ2-1, with TRBD1 matching over 7 bases. This CDR3 region has 15 residues. CDR1 and CDR2 from the germline V gene are MNHNS and SASEGT. The junction had 11 bases not matched to a gene; V was cut back by 6 bases and J by 6 bases. As DNA, the CDR3 is TGTGCCAGCAGGACTAATAAACAGGGGATCAATGAGCAGTTCTTC. Protein: CASRTNKQGINEQFF.

The chain employs TRBV20-1 and TRBJ1-2; D may be TRBD1 (6 bases). Trimming removed 6 bases from V and 8 bases from J, with 19 bases in between. CDR1 and CDR2 from the germline V gene are DFQATT and SNEGSKA (reference sequence). This CDR3 comprises 13 residues. DNA for the CDR3: TGCAGTGCCTCCGTCAGGGGCGGTAGGGGCTACACCTTC. Its translation: CSASVRGGRGYTF.

The sample holds a few counts of this clonotype. This rearrangement joins TRBV6-6 to TRBJ2-3, with TRBD1 matching over 9 bases. This CDR3 comprises 16 residues. Germline V gene lookup returns CDR1 MNHNY and CDR2 SVGAGI (reference sequence). V shed 6 bases and J 0 bases; nucleotides not matched to a gene: 7. CDR3 sequence: CASRDRGRASTDTQYF. Here the CDR3 DNA reads TGTGCCAGCAGGGACAGGGGAAGGGCGAGCACAGATACGCAGTATTTT.

The J gene is TRBJ1-2, the V gene TRBV12-3 or TRBV12-4; 7 bases are shared with TRBD1. V was clipped by 5 bases and J by 4 bases; unmatched bases: 16. This CDR3 has 17 amino acids. The CDR3: CASSLPGTAATLYGYTF. CDR3 DNA: TGTGCCAGCAGTCTCCCAGGGACAGCCGCGACCCTCTATGGCTACACCTTC.

This clonotype was seen only a few times. The chain employs TRBV6-2 or TRBV6-3 and TRBJ2-7, with 9 bases identical to TRBD1. V was pared by 5 bases and J by 1 base, with 9 bases of the junction left unmatched. This CDR3 has 16 residues. From germline, CDR1 is MNHEY and CDR2 SVGEGT. The CDR3, as DNA: TGTGCCAGCAGTCCAATGACAGGGGGACATTCCTACGAGCAGTACTTC. This codes for CASSPMTGGHSYEQYF.

The V gene is TRBV20-1, the J gene TRBJ2-1; 7 bases align to TRBD2. CDR3 length: 20 residues. The germline V gene has CDR1 DFQATT and CDR2 SNEGSKA (reference sequence). J was trimmed by 1 base and V by 0 bases; bases with no gene match: 18. The CDR3 DNA sequence: TGCAGTGCTAGAGATCAGGCAACTAGCGTAGGCCCGAGGTCCTACAATGAGCAGTTCTTC. It specifies CSARDQATSVGPRSYNEQFF.

The genes are TRBV7-3 and TRBJ2-3, with TRBD1 identical over 7 bases. With 0 bases clipped from V and 0 bases from J, the junction kept 3 bases outside the gene matches. The CDR3 runs 16 residues. Germline values: CDR1 SGHTA, CDR2 FQGTGA. In nucleotides, the CDR3 is TGTGCCAGCAGCTTAACGACAGGGATGAGCACAGATACGCAGTATTTT. This encodes CASSLTTGMSTDTQYF.

This clonotype was seen a few times. The chain joins TRBV5-1 to TRBJ2-5, with D perhaps matching TRBD2 (5 bases). The length of the CDR3 is 16 residues. Germline lookup yields CDR1 SGHRS and CDR2 YFSETQ. Trimming left V 4 bases short and J 3 bases short, with 19 bases between. CDR3 coding DNA: TGCGCCAGCAGCCCTAGGGCGGGCCGAAAAGAAGAGACCCAGTACTTC. It translates to CASSPRAGRKEETQYF.

The chain is built from TRBV13 and TRBJ2-1, with 8 bases aligning to TRBD2. The CDR3 spans 15 residues. The J segment lost 3 bases and the V segment lost 5 bases, leaving 6 bases of the junction unmatched. Germline V gene sequence: CDR1 PRHDT, CDR2 FYEKMQ (reference sequence). CDR3 in amino acids: CASSAAGANYNEQFF. Written as DNA, the CDR3 is TGTGCCAGCAGCGCAGCGGGGGCCAACTACAATGAGCAGTTCTTC.

The chain combines TRBV7-2 with TRBJ2-3; a weak D match, TRBD2 (6 bases). The CDR3 has 13 amino acids. Germline V gene lookup returns CDR1 SGHTA and CDR2 FQGNSA. Between the trimmed V and J ends, which lost 5 bases and 7 bases, there was a span of 13 bases. This chain's CDR3 is CASSLGTPNTQYF. CDR3 sequence (DNA): TGTGCCAGCAGCCTAGGGACTCCAAATACGCAGTATTTT.

The chain has TRBV27 and TRBJ2-3; maybe TRBD1 (6 bases). The V end lost 6 bases, the J end lost 2 bases, and 18 bases lay between the germline ends. The V gene's germline CDR1 is MNHEY and CDR2 SMNVEV (reference sequence). This CDR3 comprises 16 residues. DNA of the CDR3: TGTGCCAGCAGCCTCCTGCGTCAGGGGCTCACAGATACGCAGTATTTT. Translating it yields CASSLLRQGLTDTQYF.

The rearrangement links TRBV28 to TRBJ2-7, with TRBD1 matching over 7 bases. The germline gives CDR1 MDHEN, CDR2 SYDVKM. The CDR3 loop spans 14 amino acids. V lost 5 bases, J lost 2 bases, and 6 bases stayed unmatched. The CDR3 bases are TGTGCCAGCAGTCGCCCGACAGGGACCTACGAGCAGTACTTC. Protein product: CASSRPTGTYEQYF.

The chain joins TRBV6-4 to TRBJ2-3, with 8 bases fitting TRBD2. This CDR3 comprises 15 residues. The germline gives CDR1 MRHNA, CDR2 SNTAGT. V lost 2 bases, J lost 4 bases, and 5 bases stayed unmatched. This chain's CDR3 is CASSDEREPSDTQYF. Here the CDR3 DNA reads TGTGCCAGCAGTGACGAGCGGGAGCCCTCAGATACGCAGTATTTT.

This clonotype occurred a few times. The CDR3 DNA follows: TGTGCCAGCAGCCAAGCCGACAGAGCTTCCTACGAGCAGTACTTC. This gives the protein CASSQADRASYEQYF. This sequence joins TRBV3-1 and TRBJ2-7; D might be TRBD1 (5 bases). Trimming took 1 base from V and 1 from J, leaving 11 bases between them. Looked up from germline, CDR1 is LGHDT and CDR2 is YNNKEL (reference sequence). The CDR3 runs to 15 residues.

The count of this clonotype is one. This sequence joins TRBV6-6 and TRBJ1-1; D is uncertain. The V and J ends lost 2 bases and 0 bases respectively, with 7 bases between them. Germline V CDR1 and CDR2: MNHNY, SVGAGI (reference sequence). The CDR3 is 14 residues long. For the CDR3, the DNA is TGTGCCAGCAGTTACAGGACCATGAACACTGAAGCTTTCTTT. Encoded protein: CASSYRTMNTEAFF.